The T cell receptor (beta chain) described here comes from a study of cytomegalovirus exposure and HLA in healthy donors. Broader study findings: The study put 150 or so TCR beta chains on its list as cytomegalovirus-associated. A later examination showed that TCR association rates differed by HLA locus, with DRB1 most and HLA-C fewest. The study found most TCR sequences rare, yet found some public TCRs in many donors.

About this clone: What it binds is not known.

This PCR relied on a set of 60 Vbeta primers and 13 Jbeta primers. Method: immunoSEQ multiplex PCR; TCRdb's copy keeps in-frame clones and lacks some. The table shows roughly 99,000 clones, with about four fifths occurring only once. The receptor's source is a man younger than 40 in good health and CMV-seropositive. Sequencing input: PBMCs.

CDR3 bases: TGTGCCAGCAGGGGACTCAGGACTGGTGAAAAACTGTTTTTT. This encodes CASRGLRTGEKLFF. The J gene is TRBJ1-4, the V gene TRBV27; weak D call: TRBD1 (5 bases). V lost 6 bases to trimming and J lost 7 bases, with 15 bases between them. CDR3 size: 14 residues. Germline V gene sequence: CDR1 MNHEY, CDR2 SMNVEV (reference sequence).